This T cell receptor beta chain stems from a study of blood T cell repertoires in COVID-19. Study-wide background: Collection of acute and convalescent COVID-19 samples took place in the United States, Italy and Spain. PBMCs, B-cell-depleted T cells, or T cells provided the cDNA or gDNA that made up the material.

The ends lost 1 base at V and 7 bases at J; junction bases unmatched: 3. Germline V CDR1 and CDR2: SQVTM, ANQGSEA. The CDR3 has 13 amino acids. Enrolment of Seattle patients took place during active infection, and they were followed longitudinally. In the authors' workflow: Reference gene primer amplification yielded estimated nucleated cell counts. Measured with immunoSEQ multiplex PCR; TCRdb has only the in-frame clones, and not every one. For V, J and clone size, that table is used; D and trimming come from the DNA. This table has a few hundred thousand clones, approximately 83% appearing once. This clone was counted once.

The sequencing sample was made of peripheral blood. The sequence was obtained from a person aged 70 to 80 with COVID-19, enrolled during active disease. The V and J genes are TRBV29-1 and TRBJ1-2; 10 bases are a match to TRBD1. CDR3 in amino acids: CSVEGQGARGYTF. Written as DNA, the CDR3 is TGCAGCGTTGAAGGACAGGGGGCGCGTGGCTACACCTTC.